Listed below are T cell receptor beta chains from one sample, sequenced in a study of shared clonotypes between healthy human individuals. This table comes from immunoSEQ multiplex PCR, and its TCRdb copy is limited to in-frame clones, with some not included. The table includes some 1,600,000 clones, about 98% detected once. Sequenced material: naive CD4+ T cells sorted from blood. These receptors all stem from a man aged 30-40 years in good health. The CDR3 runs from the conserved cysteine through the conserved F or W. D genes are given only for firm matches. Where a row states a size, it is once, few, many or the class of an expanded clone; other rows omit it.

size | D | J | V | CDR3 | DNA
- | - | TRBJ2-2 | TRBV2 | CASNPLENTGELFF | TGTGCCAGCAATCCCCTAGAAAACACCGGGGAGCTGTTTTTT
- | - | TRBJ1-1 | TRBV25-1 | CASSDRVWGTFF | TGTGCCAGCAGTGACAGGGTGTGGGGAACTTTCTTT
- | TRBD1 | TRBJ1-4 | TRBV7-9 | CASRTGEANEKLFF | TGTGCCAGCCGAACAGGGGAGGCTAATGAAAAACTGTTTTTT
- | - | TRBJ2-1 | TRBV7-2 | CASSTQRGEQFF | TGTGCCAGCAGCACTCAGAGAGGTGAGCAGTTCTTC
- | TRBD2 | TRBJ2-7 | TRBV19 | CASSIGGTSSHEQYF | TGTGCCAGTAGTATAGGGGGGACTAGCTCCCACGAGCAGTACTTC
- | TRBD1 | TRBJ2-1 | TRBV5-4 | CASSTRQGMVNEQFF | TGTGCCAGCAGCACACGACAGGGGATGGTCAATGAGCAGTTCTTC
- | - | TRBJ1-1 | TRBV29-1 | CSGGGTEAFF | TGCAGCGGGGGAGGAACTGAAGCTTTCTTT
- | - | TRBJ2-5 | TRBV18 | CASSPLREETQYF | TGTGCCAGCTCACCACTAAGAGAAGAGACCCAGTACTTC
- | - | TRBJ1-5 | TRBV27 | CASSLGSGADSNQPQHF | TGTGCCAGCAGTTTAGGGTCGGGGGCCGATAGCAATCAGCCCCAGCATTTT
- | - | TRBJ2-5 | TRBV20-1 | CSASLGTQYF | TGCAGTGCTAGTTTGGGGACCCAGTACTTC
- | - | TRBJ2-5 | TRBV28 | CASSFLAGKETQYF | -
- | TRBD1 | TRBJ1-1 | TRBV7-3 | CASSATGGYTEAFF | TGTGCCAGCAGCGCCACAGGGGGCTACACTGAAGCTTTCTTT
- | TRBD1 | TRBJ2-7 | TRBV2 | CASRRRPGTGSLEQYF | TGTGCCAGCAGGCGTCGCCCCGGGACAGGGTCCCTCGAGCAGTACTTC
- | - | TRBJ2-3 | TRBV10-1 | CASGEVSTDTQYF | TGCGCCAGTGGAGAAGTTAGCACAGATACGCAGTATTTT
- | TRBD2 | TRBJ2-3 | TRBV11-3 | CASSPGYSGRSSETDTQYF | TGTGCCAGCAGCCCGGGATATAGCGGGAGAAGTTCAGAAACGGATACGCAGTATTTT
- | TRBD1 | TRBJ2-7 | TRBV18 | CASSPGQGAGEQYF | TGTGCCAGCTCACCTGGACAGGGGGCGGGTGAGCAGTACTTC
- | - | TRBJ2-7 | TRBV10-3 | CAISEATGTGSYEQYF | TGTGCCATCAGTGAGGCGACTGGCACTGGGTCCTACGAGCAGTACTTC
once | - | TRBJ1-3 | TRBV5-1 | CASSSGGNTIYF | TGCGCCAGCAGCTCGGGAGGAAACACCATATATTTT
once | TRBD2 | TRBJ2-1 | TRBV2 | CASSETSVRLAGKQFF | TGTGCCAGCAGTGAAACCTCAGTGCGACTAGCGGGAAAGCAGTTCTTC
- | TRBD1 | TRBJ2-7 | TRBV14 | CASSQVDRGYEQYF | TGTGCCAGCAGCCAGGTTGACAGGGGGTACGAGCAGTACTTC
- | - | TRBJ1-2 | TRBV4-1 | CASSPWPRDGYGYTF | TGCGCCAGCAGCCCTTGGCCCAGGGATGGGTATGGCTACACCTTC
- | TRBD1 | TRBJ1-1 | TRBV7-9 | CASFPDRLKWTEAFF | TGTGCCAGCTTCCCGGACAGGCTGAAATGGACTGAAGCTTTCTTT